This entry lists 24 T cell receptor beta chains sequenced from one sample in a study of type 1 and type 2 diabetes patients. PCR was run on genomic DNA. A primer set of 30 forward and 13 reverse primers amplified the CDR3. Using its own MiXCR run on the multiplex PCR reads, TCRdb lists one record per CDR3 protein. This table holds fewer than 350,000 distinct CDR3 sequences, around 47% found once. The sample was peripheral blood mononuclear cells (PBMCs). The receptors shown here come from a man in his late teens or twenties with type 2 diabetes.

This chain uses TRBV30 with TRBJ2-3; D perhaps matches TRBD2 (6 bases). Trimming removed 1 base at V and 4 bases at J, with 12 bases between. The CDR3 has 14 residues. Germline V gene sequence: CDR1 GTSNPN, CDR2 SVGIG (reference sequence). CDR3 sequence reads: CAWSDGSVADTQYF. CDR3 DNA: TGTGCCTGGAGTGACGGGAGTGTCGCAGATACGCAGTATTTT.

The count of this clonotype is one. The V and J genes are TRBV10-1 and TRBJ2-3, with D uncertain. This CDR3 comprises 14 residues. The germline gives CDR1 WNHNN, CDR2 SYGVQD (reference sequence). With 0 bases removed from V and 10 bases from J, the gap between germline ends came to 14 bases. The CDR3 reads CASSESSSPGSQYF. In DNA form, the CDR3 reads TGCGCCAGCAGTGAGTCGAGTTCCCCCGGGTCGCAGTATTTT.

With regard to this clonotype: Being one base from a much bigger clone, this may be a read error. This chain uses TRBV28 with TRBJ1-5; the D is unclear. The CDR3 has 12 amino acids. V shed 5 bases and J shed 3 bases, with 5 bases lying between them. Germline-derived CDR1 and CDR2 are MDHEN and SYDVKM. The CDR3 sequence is CASSTNNQPQHF. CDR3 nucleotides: TGTGCCAGCAGTACCAACAATCAGCCCCAGCATTTT.

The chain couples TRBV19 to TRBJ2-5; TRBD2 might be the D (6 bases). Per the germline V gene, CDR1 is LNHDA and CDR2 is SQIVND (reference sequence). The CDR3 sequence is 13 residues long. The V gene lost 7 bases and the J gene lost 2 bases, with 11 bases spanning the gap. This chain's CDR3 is CASTGEAQETQYF. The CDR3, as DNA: TGTGCCAGTACTGGGGAGGCTCAAGAGACCCAGTACTTC.

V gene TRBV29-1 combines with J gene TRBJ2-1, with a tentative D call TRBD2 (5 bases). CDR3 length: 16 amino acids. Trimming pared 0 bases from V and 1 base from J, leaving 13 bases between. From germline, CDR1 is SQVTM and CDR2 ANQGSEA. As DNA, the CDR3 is TGCAGCGTTGAAGACCAAACTAGAAGGTCCTACAATGAGCAGTTCTTC. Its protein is CSVEDQTRRSYNEQFF.

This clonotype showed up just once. The CDR3 region is CASSPTGDKLFF. Written as DNA, the CDR3 is TGTGCCAGCAGCCCTACAGGGGATAAACTGTTTTTT. The V and J genes are TRBV11-2 and TRBJ1-4; the match to TRBD1 covers 7 bases. Per the germline V gene, CDR1 is SGHAT and CDR2 is FQNNGV. This CDR3 has 12 residues. J was trimmed by 11 bases and V by 5 bases; bases with no gene match: 5.

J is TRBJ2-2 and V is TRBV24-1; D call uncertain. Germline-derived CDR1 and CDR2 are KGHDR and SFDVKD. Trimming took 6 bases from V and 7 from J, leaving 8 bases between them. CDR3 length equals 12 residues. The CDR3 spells CATSPPGGELFF. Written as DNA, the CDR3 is TGTGCCACCAGTCCCCCAGGCGGGGAGCTGTTTTTT.

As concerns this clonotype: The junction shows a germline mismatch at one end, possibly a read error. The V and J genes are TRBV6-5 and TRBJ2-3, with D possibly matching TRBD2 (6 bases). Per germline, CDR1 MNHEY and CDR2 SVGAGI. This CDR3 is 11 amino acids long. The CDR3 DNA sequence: TGTGCCAGCGTCTCGACGGGGGATCTAGATTTT. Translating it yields CASVSTGDLDF.

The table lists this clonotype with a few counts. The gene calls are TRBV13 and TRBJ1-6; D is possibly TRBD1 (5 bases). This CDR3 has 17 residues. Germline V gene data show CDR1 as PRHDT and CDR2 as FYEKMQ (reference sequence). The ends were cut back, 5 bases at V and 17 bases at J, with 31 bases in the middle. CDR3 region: CASSAFGPESINSGIHF. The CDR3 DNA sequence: TGTGCCAGCAGCGCGTTCGGCCCCGAGAGCATCAATTCAGGGATCCACTTT. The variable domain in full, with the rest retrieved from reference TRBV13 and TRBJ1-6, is AAGVIQSPRHLIKEKRETATLKCYPIPRHDTVYWYQQGPGQDPQFLISFYEKMQSDKGSIPDRFSAQQFSDYHSELNMSSLELGDSALYFCASSAFGPESINSGIHFGNGTRLTVT.

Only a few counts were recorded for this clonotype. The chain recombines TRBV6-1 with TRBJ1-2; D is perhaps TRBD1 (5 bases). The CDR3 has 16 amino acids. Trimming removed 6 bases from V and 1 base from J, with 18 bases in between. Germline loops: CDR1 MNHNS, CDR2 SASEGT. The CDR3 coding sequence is TGTGCCAGCAGGGGGGGTGCGGGGCAGAGTAACTATGGCTACACCTTC. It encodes CASRGGAGQSNYGYTF.

The CDR3 DNA reads as TGTGCCAGCAAGGCCTTGGGCTCCGGGACAAGGCCATACGAGCAGTACTTC. This sequence encodes CASKALGSGTRPYEQYF. The V gene is TRBV6-5, the J gene TRBJ2-7; D perhaps matches TRBD1 (6 bases). Per germline, CDR1 MNHEY and CDR2 SVGAGI. The CDR3 spans 17 residues. V lost 7 bases and J 4 bases, leaving 26 bases between the germline ends.

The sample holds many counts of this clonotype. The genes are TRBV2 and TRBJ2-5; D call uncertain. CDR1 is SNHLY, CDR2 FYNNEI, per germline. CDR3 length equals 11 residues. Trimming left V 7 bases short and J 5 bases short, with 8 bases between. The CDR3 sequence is CASTYDETQYF. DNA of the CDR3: TGTGCCAGCACCTATGACGAGACCCAGTACTTC.

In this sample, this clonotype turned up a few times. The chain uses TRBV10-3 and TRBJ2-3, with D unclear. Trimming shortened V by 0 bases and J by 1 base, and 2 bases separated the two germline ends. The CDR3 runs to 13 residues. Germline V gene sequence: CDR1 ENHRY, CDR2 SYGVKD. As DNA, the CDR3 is TGTGCCATCAGTGAGTCCGGCACAGATACGCAGTATTTT. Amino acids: CAISESGTDTQYF.

DNA of the CDR3: TGTGCCAGCAGCCTACAACGGACGGGTGAAGCTTTCTTT. This translates into CASSLQRTGEAFF. V gene TRBV13 combines with J gene TRBJ1-1; no clear D. Trimming cost V 5 bases and J 7 bases, with 14 bases left between them. Germline CDR1 and CDR2: PRHDT and FYEKMQ (reference sequence). There are 13 residues in the CDR3.

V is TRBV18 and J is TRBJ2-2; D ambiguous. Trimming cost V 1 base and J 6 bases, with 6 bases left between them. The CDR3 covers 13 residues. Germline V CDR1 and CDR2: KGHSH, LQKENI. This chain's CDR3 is CASSPQHPGELFF. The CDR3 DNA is TGTGCCAGCTCACCACAACACCCCGGGGAGCTGTTTTTT.

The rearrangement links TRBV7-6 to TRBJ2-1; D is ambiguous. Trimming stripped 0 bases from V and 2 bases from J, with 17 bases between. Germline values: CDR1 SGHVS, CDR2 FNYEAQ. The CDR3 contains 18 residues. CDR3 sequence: CASSLARDSSGTYNEQFF. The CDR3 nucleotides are TGTGCCAGCAGCTTAGCTAGAGACTCCTCGGGTACCTACAATGAGCAGTTCTTC.

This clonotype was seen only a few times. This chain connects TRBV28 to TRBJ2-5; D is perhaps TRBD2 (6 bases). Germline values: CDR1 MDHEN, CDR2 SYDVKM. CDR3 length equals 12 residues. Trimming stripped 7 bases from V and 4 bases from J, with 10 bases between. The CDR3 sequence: CASTSGVETQYF. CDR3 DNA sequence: TGTGCCAGCACGTCGGGAGTAGAGACCCAGTACTTC.

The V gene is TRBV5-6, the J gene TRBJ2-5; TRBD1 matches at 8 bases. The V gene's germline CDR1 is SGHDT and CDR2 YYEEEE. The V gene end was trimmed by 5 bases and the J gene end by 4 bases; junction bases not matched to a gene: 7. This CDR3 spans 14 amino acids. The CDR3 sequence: CASSRDRGIETQYF. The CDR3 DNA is TGTGCCAGCAGTCGAGACAGGGGAATAGAGACCCAGTACTTC. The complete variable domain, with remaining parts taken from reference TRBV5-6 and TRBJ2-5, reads DAGVTQSPTHLIKTRGQQVTLRCSPKSGHDTVSWYQQALGQGPQFIFQYYEEEERQRGNFPDRFSGHQFPNYSSELNVNALLLGDSALYLCASSRDRGIETQYFGPGTRLLVL.

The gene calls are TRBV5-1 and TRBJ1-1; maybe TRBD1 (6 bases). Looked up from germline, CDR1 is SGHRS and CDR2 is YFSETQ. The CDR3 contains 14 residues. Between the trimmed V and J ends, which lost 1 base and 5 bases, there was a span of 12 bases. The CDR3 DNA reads TGCGCCAGCAGCTTGACGCAGGGGACTACTGAAGCTTTCTTT. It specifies CASSLTQGTTEAFF. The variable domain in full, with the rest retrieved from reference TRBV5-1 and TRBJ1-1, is KAGVTQTPRYLIKTRGQQVTLSCSPISGHRSVSWYQQTPGQGLQFLFEYFSETQRNKGNFPGRFSGRQFSNSRSEMNVSTLELGDSALYLCASSLTQGTTEAFFGQGTRLTVV.

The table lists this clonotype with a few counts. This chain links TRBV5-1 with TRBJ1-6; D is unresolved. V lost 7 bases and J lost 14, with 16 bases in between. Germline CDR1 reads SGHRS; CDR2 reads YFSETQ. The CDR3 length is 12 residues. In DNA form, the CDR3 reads TGCGCCAGCCCCAATGGGGAATTTGCCCTCCACTTT. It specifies CASPNGEFALHF.

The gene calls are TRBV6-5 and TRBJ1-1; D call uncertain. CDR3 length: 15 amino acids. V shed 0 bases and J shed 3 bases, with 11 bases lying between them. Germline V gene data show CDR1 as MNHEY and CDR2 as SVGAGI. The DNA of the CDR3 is TGTGCCAGCAGTTACTCTGACTCCCCCTACACTGAAGCTTTCTTT. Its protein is CASSYSDSPYTEAFF.

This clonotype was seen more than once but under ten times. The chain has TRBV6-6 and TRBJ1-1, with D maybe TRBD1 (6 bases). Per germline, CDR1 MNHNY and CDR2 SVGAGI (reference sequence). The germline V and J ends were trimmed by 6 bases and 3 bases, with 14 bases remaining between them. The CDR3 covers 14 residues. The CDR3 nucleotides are TGTGCCAGCAGCCACAGGGAGGTTTACACTGAAGCTTTCTTT. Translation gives CASSHREVYTEAFF.

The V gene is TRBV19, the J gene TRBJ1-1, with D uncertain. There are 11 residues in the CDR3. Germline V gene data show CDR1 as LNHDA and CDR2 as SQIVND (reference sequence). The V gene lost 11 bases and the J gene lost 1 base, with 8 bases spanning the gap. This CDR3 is CAWKENTEAFF. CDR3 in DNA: TGTGCCTGGAAGGAGAACACTGAAGCTTTCTTT.

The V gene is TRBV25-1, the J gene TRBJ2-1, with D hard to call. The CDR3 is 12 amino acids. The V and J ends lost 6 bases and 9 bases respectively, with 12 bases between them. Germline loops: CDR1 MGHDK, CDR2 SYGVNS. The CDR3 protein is CASRVPYGEQFF. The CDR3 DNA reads TGTGCCAGCAGGGTCCCGTACGGTGAGCAGTTCTTC.